This T cell receptor (beta chain) was retrieved from a study of T cell responses to AZD1222 COVID-19 vaccine. Study-level points and caveats: It should be noted that donors were predominantly white British and more often female, and clonal diversity was possibly underestimated. Two AZD1222 administrations were followed by greater Spike-specific TCR breadth and depth. Baseline serostatus was positive in only six or seven AZD1222 recipients.

About this clone: Its specificity is unknown.

Profiled with immunoSEQ multiplex PCR; TCRdb holds only in-frame clones, not every one. The sample contains approximately 120,000 clones, about 90% of which appear only once. V shed 6 bases and J 7 bases; nucleotides not matched to a gene: 6. The length of the CDR3 is 12 residues. Sequences were derived from peripheral blood, sampled on day 0 of AZD1222 vaccination. The TCR sequence derives from an adult in good health. The chain combines TRBV12-3 or TRBV12-4 with TRBJ2-7; 7 nucleotides line up with TRBD1. The CDR3 DNA follows: TGTGCCAGCAGATCACAGGGGAAGGAGCAGTACTTC. Translated: CASRSQGKEQYF.